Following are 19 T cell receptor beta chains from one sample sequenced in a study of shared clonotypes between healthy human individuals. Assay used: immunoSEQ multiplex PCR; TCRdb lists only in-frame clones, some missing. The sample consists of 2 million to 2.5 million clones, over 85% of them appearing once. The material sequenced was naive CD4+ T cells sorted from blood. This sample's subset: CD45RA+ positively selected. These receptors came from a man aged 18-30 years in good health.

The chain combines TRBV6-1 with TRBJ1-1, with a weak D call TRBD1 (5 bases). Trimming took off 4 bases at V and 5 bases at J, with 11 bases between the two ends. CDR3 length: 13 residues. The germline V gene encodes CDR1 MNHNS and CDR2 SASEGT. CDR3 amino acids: CASSGQLRTEAFF. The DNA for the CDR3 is TGTGCCAGCAGTGGACAGCTTCGGACTGAAGCTTTCTTT.

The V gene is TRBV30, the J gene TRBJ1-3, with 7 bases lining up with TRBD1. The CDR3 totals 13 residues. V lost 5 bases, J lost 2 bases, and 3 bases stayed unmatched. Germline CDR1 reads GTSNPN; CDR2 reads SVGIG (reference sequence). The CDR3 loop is CAWQGTAGNTIYF. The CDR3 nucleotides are TGTGCCTGGCAGGGGACAGCTGGAAACACCATATATTTT.

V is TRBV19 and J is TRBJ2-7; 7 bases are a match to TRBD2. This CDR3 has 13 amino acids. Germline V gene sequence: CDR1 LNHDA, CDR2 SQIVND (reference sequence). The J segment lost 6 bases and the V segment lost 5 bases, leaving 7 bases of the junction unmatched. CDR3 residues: CASSAQPGGEQYF. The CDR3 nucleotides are TGTGCCAGTAGTGCCCAGCCGGGGGGCGAGCAGTACTTC.

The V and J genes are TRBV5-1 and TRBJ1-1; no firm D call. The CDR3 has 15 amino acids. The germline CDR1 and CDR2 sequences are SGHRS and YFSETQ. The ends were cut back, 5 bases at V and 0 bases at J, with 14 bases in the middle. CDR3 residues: CASRSAGSLNTEAFF. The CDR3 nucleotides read TGCGCCAGCAGATCGGCCGGGAGTCTGAACACTGAAGCTTTCTTT.

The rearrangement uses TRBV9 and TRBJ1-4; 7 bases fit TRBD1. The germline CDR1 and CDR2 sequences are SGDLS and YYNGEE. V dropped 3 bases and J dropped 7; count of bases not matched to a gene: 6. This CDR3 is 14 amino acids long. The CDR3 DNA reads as TGTGCCAGCAGCGGACAGGGCTTTGGTGAAAAACTGTTTTTT. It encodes CASSGQGFGEKLFF.

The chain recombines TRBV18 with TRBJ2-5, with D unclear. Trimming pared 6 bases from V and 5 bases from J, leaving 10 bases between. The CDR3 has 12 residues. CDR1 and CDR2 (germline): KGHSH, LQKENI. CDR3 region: CASSDPRETQYF. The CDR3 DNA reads TGTGCCAGCTCCGATCCTAGGGAGACCCAGTACTTC.

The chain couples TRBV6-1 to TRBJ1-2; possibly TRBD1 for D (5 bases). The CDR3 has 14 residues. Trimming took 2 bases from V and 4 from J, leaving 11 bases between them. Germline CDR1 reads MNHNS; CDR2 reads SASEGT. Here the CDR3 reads CASSETGSTYGYTF. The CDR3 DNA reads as TGTGCCAGCAGTGAAACAGGATCTACCTATGGCTACACCTTC.

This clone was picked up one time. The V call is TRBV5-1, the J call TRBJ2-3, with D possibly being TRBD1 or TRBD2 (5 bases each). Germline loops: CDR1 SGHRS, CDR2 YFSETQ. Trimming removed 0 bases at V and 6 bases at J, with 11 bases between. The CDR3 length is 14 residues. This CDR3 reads CASSLGDEFDTQYF. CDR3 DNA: TGCGCCAGCAGCTTGGGGGACGAGTTTGATACGCAGTATTTT.

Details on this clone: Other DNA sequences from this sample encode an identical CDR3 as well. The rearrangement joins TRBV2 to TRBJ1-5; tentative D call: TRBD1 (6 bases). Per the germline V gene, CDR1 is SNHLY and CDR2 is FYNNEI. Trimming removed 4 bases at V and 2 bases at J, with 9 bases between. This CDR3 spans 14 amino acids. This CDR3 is CASSVGGGNQPQHF. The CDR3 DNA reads TGTGCCAGCAGTGTAGGGGGTGGCAATCAGCCCCAGCATTTT. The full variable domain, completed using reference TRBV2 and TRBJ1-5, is EPEVTQTPSHQVTQMGQEVILRCVPISNHLYFYWYRQILGQKVEFLVSFYNNEISEKSEIFDDQFSVERPDGSNFTLKIRSTKLEDSAMYFCASSVGGGNQPQHFGDGTRLSIL.

The CDR3 loop reads CASSSFRETPIYF. The CDR3 bases are TGTGCCAGCAGTTCGTTCCGGGAAACCCCCATATATTTT. The J gene is TRBJ1-3, the V gene TRBV6-5; D gene uncertain. V shed 4 bases and J shed 11 bases, with 15 bases lying between them. The V gene's germline CDR1 is MNHEY and CDR2 SVGAGI. The CDR3 sequence is 13 residues long.

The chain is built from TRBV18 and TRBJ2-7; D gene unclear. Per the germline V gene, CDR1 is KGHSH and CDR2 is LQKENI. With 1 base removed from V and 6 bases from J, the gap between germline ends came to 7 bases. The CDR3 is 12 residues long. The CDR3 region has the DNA TGTGCCAGCTCACCACAGCAAACCGAGCAGTACTTC. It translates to CASSPQQTEQYF.

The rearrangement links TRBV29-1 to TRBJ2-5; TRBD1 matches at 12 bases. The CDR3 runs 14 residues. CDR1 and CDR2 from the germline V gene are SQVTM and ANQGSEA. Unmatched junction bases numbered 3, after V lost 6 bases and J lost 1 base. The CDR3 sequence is CSVGTGGSQETQYF. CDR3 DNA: TGCAGCGTGGGGACAGGGGGCAGCCAAGAGACCCAGTACTTC.

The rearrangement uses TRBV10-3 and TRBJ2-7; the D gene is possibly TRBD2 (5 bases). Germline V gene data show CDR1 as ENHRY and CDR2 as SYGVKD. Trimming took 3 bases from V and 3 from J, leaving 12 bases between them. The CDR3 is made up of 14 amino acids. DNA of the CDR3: TGTGCCATCAGTGAAGGTGCGGGTCGCTACGAGCAGTACTTC. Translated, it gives CAISEGAGRYEQYF.

The CDR3 spells CASSLVGLSLRDEQYF. CDR3 in DNA: TGTGCCAGCAGCTTGGTTGGACTCAGCCTACGGGACGAGCAGTACTTC. The chain has TRBV5-6 and TRBJ2-7, with D perhaps TRBD2 (5 bases). The V gene lost 0 bases and the J gene lost 5 bases, with 18 bases spanning the gap. Germline CDR1 reads SGHDT; CDR2 reads YYEEEE. CDR3 length: 16 residues.

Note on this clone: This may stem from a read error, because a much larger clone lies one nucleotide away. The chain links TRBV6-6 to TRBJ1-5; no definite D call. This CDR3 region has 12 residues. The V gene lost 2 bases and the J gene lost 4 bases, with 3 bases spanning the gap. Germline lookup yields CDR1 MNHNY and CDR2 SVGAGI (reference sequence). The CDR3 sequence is CASSYRNQPQHF. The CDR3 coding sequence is TGTGCCAGCAGTTACCGGAATCAGCCCCAGCATTTT.

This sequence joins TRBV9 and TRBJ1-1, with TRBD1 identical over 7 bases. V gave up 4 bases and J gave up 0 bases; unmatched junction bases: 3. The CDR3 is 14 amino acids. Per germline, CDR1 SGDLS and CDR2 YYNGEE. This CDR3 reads CASSLDRVNTEAFF. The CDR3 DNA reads TGTGCCAGCAGCTTAGACAGGGTGAACACTGAAGCTTTCTTT.

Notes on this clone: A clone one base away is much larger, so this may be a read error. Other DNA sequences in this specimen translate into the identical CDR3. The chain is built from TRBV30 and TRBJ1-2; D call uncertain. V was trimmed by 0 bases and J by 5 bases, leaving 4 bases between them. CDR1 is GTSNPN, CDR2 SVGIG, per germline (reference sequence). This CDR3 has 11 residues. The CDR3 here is CAWSVRYGYTF. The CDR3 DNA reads TGTGCCTGGAGTGTCCGTTATGGCTACACCTTC.

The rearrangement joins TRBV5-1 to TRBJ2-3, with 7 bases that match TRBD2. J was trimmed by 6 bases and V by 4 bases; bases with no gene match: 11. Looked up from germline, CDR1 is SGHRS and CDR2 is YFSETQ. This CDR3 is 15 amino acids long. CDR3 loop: CASSQTSVTRDTQYF. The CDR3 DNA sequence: TGCGCCAGCAGCCAAACTAGCGTCACTCGGGATACGCAGTATTTT.

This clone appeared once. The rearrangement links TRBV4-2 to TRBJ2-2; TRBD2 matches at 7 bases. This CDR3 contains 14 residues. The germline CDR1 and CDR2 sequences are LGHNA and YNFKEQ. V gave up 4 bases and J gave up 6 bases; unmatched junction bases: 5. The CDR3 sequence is CASSLSGLSGELFF. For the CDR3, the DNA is TGTGCCAGCAGCCTATCGGGACTATCCGGGGAGCTGTTTTTT.